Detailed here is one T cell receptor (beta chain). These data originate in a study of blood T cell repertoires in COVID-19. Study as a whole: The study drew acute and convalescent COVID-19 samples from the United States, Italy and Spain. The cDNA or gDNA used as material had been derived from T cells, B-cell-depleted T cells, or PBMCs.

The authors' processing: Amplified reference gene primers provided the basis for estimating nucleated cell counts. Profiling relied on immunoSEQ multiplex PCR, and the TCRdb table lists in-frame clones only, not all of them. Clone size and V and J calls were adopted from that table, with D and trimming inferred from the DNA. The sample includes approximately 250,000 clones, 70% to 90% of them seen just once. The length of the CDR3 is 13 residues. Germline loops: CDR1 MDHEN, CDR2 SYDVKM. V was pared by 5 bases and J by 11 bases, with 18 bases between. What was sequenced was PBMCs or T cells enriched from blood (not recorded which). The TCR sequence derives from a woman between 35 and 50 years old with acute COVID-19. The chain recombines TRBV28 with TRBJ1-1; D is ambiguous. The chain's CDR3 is CASSLQAKRWAFF. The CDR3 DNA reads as TGTGCCAGCAGTCTCCAGGCCAAGAGATGGGCTTTCTTT.